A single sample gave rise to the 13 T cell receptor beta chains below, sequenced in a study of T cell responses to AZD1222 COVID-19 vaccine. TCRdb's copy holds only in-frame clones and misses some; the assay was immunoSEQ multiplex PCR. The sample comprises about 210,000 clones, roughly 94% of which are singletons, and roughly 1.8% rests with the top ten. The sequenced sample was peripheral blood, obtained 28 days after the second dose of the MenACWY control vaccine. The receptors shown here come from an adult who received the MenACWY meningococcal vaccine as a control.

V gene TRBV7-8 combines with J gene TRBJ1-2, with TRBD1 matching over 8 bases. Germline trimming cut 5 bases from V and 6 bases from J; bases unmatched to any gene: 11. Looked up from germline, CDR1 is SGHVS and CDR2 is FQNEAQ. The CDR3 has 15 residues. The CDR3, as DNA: TGTGCCAGCAGCCCGACAGGGGTCACGGGGAATGGCTACACCTTC. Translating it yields CASSPTGVTGNGYTF. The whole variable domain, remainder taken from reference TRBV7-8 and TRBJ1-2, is GAGVSQSPRYKVAKRGQDVALRCDPISGHVSLFWYQQALGQGPEFLTYFQNEAQLDKSGLPSDRFFAERPEGSVSTLKIQRTQQEDSAVYLCASSPTGVTGNGYTFGSGTRLTVV.

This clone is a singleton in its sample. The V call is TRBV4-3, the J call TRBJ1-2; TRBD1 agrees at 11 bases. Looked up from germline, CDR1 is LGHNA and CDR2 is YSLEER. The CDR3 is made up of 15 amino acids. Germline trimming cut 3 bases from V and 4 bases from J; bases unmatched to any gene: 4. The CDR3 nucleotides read TGCGCCAGCAGCCAGCCGGGACAGGGGGTCTATGGCTACACCTTC. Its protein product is CASSQPGQGVYGYTF.

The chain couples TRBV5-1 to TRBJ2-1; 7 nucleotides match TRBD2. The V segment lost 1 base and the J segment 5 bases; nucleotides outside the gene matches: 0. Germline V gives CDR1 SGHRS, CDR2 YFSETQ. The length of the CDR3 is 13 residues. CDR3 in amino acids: CASSLLADNEQFF. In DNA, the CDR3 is TGCGCCAGCAGCTTGCTAGCGGACAATGAGCAGTTCTTC.

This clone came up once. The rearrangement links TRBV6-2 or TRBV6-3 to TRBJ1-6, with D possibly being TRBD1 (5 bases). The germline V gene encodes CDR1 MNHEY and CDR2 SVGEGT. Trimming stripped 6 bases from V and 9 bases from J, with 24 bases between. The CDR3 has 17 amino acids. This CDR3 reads CASSPRARVADGSPLHF. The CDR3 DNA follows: TGTGCCAGCAGCCCCCGGGCCAGGGTCGCCGATGGTTCACCCCTCCACTTT.

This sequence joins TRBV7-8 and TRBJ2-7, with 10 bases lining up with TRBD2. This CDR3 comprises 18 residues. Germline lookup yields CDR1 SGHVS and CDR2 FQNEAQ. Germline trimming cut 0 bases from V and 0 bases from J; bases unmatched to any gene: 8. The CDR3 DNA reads TGTGCCAGCAGCTTAGCGAGGATAGCGGGGGGACTCTCCTACGAGCAGTACTTC. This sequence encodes CASSLARIAGGLSYEQYF.

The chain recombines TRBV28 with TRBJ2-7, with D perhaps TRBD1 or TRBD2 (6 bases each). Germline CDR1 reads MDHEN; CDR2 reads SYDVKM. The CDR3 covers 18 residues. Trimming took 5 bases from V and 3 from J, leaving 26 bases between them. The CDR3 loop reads CASSSTGSGVVRGYEQYF. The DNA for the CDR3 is TGTGCCAGCAGTAGTACAGGGTCGGGAGTGGTTCGCGGCTACGAGCAGTACTTC.

The DNA for the CDR3 is TGTGCCACCAGTGGGAGGGGGCGAGATACGCAGTATTTT. It codes for CATSGRGRDTQYF. This chain uses TRBV24-1 with TRBJ2-3, with a possible D match to TRBD1 (7 bases). CDR1 KGHDR and CDR2 SFDVKD come from the germline V gene. The CDR3 sequence is 13 residues long. The V end was cut by 5 bases, the J end by 5 bases, with 10 bases between.

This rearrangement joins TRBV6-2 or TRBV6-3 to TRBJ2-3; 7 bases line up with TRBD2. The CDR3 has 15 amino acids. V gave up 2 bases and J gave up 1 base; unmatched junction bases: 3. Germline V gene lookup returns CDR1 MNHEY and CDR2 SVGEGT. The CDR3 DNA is TGTGCCAGCAGTTACCGCGGGGGAGGCACAGATACGCAGTATTTT. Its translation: CASSYRGGGTDTQYF.

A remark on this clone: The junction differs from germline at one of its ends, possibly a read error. In DNA, the CDR3 is TGTGCGACCAGCCCGGCAGGTAACGAGCAGTACTTC. Amino acid sequence: CATSPAGNEQYF. The V call is TRBV24-1, the J call TRBJ2-7; D not resolved. The length of the CDR3 is 12 residues. Germline-derived CDR1 and CDR2 are KGHDR and SFDVKD.

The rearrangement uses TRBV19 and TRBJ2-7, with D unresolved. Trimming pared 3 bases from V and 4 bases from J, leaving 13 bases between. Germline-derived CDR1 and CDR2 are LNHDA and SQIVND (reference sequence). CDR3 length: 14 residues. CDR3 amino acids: CASSMAALSYEQYF. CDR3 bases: TGTGCCAGTAGTATGGCGGCGCTGTCTTACGAGCAGTACTTC.

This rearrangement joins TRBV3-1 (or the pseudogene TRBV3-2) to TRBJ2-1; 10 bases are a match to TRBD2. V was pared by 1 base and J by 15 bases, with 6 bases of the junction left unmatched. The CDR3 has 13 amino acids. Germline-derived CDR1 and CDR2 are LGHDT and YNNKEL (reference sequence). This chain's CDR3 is CASSQAPSGSPFF. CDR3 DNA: TGTGCCAGCAGCCAAGCTCCTAGCGGGAGTCCGTTCTTC.

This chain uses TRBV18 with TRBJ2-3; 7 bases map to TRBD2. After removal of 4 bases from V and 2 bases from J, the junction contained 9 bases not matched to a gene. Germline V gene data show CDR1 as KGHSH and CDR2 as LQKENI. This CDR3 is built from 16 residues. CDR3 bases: TGTGCCAGCTCACGCGCGCTAGCGGATAACACAGATACGCAGTATTTT. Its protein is CASSRALADNTDTQYF. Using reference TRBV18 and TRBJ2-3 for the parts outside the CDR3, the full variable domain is NAGVMQNPRHLVRRRGQEARLRCSPMKGHSHVYWYRQLPEEGLKFMVYLQKENIIDESGMPKERFSAEFPKEGPSILRIQQVVRGDSAAYFCASSRALADNTDTQYFGPGTRLTVL.

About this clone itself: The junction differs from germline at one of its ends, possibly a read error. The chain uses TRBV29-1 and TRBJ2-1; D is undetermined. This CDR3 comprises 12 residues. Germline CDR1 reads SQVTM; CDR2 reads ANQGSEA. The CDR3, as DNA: TGCAGCGTTGAAGATCGTGTCGGCGAGCGGTTCTTC. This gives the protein CSVEDRVGERFF.